The text below deals with one T cell receptor beta chain. This specimen belongs to a study of blood T cell repertoires in COVID-19. Using immunoSEQ multiplex PCR, the repertoire was profiled, and TCRdb retains in-frame clones only, with some absent. The sample lists hundreds of thousands of clones, approximately 90% occurring once. Trimming shortened V by 2 bases and J by 0 bases, and 10 bases separated the two germline ends. This CDR3 spans 15 amino acids. CDR1 is MNHEY, CDR2 SMNVEV, per germline (reference sequence). The sequence was collected from a woman aged 50 to 60 with COVID-19, enrolled during active disease. Sequencing was carried out using peripheral blood. The rearrangement uses TRBV27 and TRBJ1-1; no reliable D call. The CDR3 loop reads CASSLNGGMNTEAFF. Written as DNA, the CDR3 is TGTGCCAGCAGTTTAAATGGCGGTATGAACACTGAAGCTTTCTTT.